The 9 T cell receptor beta chains in this list originate from one sample, sequenced in a study of T cells after yellow fever vaccination. Using its own MiXCR run on the 5' RACE reads, TCRdb lists one record per CDR3 protein. This table has a few hundred thousand distinct CDR3 sequences, roughly 4% appearing once. The input for sequencing was PBMCs, taken on the day of the yellow fever booster vaccination. The receptors were gathered from a man between 18 and 35 years old who received the YFV17D yellow fever vaccine.

This clonotype has only a few counts. V gene TRBV5-5 combines with J gene TRBJ1-2; D is undetermined. The CDR3 has 17 amino acids. Deletions cut 3 bases from V and 8 bases from J, with 26 bases between. Germline V gene data show CDR1 as SGHKS and CDR2 as YYEKEE (reference sequence). The CDR3 nucleotides read TGTGCCAGCAGCTGGGAACCTGACCCCGCCGGCTTTTGGGGCTACACCTTC. The encoded protein is CASSWEPDPAGFWGYTF.

This clonotype came up many times. The gene calls are TRBV7-3 and TRBJ1-1; possibly TRBD1 for D (6 bases). V lost 6 bases, J lost 5 bases, and 13 bases lay in between. The CDR3 sequence is 13 residues long. The V gene's germline CDR1 is SGHTA and CDR2 FQGTGA. CDR3 residues: CASRGAGGTEAFF. The DNA of the CDR3 is TGTGCCAGCAGGGGGGCCGGGGGGACTGAAGCTTTCTTT.

This clonotype was picked up a small number of times. This chain links TRBV10-3 with TRBJ1-2; possible D gene TRBD1, 6 bases. Trimming removed 6 bases at V and 2 bases at J, with 10 bases between. CDR3 length: 13 amino acids. The germline CDR1 and CDR2 sequences are ENHRY and SYGVKD. The CDR3 region has the DNA TGTGCCATCAGGGAGGGGGGGAACTATGGCTACACCTTC. This codes for CAIREGGNYGYTF.

Many counts were recorded for this clonotype. The V and J genes are TRBV10-3 and TRBJ2-1; 8 nucleotides align to TRBD1. In germline, CDR1 is ENHRY, CDR2 SYGVKD. This CDR3 contains 12 residues. The J segment lost 5 bases and the V segment lost 11 bases, leaving 5 bases of the junction unmatched. CDR3 protein: CAARTGNNEQFF. CDR3 coding DNA: TGTGCCGCCAGGACAGGGAACAATGAGCAGTTCTTC.

This clonotype has a handful of counts. The chain combines TRBV6-5 with TRBJ1-5; D call uncertain. The CDR3 runs 13 residues. The ends were cut back, 2 bases at V and 6 bases at J, with 8 bases in the middle. CDR1 and CDR2 from the germline V gene are MNHEY and SVGAGI. The CDR3 DNA is TGTGCCAGCAGTTACGGCATGGTTCAGCCCCAGCATTTT. Amino acids: CASSYGMVQPQHF.

This clonotype came up a few times. The chain joins TRBV5-1 to TRBJ1-2; TRBD1 is a possible D gene (6 bases). V was cut by 4 bases and J by 3 bases, with 16 bases left in between. The CDR3 has 15 amino acids. Germline-derived CDR1 and CDR2 are SGHRS and YFSETQ. CDR3 in amino acids: CASSPIEGGDYGYTF. The CDR3 DNA follows: TGCGCCAGCAGCCCTATTGAAGGGGGAGACTATGGCTACACCTTC.

This clonotype was picked up many times. J is TRBJ2-5 and V is TRBV7-2; D not resolved. The length of the CDR3 is 11 residues. The germline V gene encodes CDR1 SGHTA and CDR2 FQGNSA. V was cut by 5 bases and J by 5 bases, with 6 bases left in between. The CDR3 reads CASSPAETQYF. For the CDR3, the DNA is TGTGCCAGCAGCCCCGCCGAGACCCAGTACTTC.

The V gene is TRBV7-2, the J gene TRBJ2-7; D gene uncertain. The germline CDR1 and CDR2 sequences are SGHTA and FQGNSA. V was clipped by 5 bases and J by 3 bases, with 8 bases between them. This CDR3 is 12 amino acids long. The CDR3 DNA reads as TGTGCCAGCAGCGTGGACGGCTACGAGCAGTACGTC. This translates into CASSVDGYEQYV.

This clonotype was observed many times. The CDR3 DNA reads as TGTGCTAGCAGCTTGGTCGGACAGCCTAACTACGAGCAGTACGTC. As protein: CASSLVGQPNYEQYV. The gene calls are TRBV7-7 and TRBJ2-7; a weak D match, TRBD1 (6 bases). From germline, CDR1 is SSHAT and CDR2 FNYEAQ (reference sequence). This CDR3 has 15 residues.